Reported below is one T cell receptor (beta chain). The antigen is not known. The data stem from a study of T cell responses to AZD1222 COVID-19 vaccine. This table comes from immunoSEQ multiplex PCR, and its TCRdb copy is limited to in-frame clones, with some not included. The data hold 55,000 to 75,000 clones, with about four fifths observed a single time. In germline, CDR1 is SGHKS, CDR2 YYEKEE (reference sequence). The CDR3 covers 15 residues. V gave up 4 bases and J gave up 4 bases, with 17 bases separating them. Study-level findings and limits: Donors were largely white British and mainly female; clonal diversity was possibly underestimated. Of spike-specific TCRs, nearly half reportedly target regions left unmutated in variants.

The chain employs TRBV5-5 and TRBJ2-5; a possible D gene is TRBD1 (6 bases). The specimen comprised peripheral blood, sampled on day 0 of MenACWY control vaccination. This receptor was identified in an adult in good health. The CDR3 reads CASSLRTRGGETQYF. The CDR3 DNA reads TGTGCCAGCAGCCTAAGGACTCGAGGGGGAGAGACCCAGTACTTC. Together with reference TRBV5-5 and TRBJ2-5, the CDR3 gives the full variable domain: DAGVTQSPTHLIKTRGQQVTLRCSPISGHKSVSWYQQVLGQGPQFIFQYYEKEERGRGNFPDRFSARQFPNYSSELNVNALLLGDSALYLCASSLRTRGGETQYFGPGTRLLVL.